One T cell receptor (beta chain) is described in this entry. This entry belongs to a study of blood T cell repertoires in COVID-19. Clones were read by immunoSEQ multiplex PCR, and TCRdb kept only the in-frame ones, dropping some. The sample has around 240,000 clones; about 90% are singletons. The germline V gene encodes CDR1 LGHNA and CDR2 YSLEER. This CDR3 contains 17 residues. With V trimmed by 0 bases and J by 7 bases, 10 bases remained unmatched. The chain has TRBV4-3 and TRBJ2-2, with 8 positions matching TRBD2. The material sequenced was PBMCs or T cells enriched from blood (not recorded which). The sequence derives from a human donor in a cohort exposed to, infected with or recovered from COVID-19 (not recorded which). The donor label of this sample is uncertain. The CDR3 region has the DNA TGCGCCAGCAGCCAAGATTTTACGGGGGGGCCTGGCGGGGAGCTGTTTTTT. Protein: CASSQDFTGGPGGELFF.